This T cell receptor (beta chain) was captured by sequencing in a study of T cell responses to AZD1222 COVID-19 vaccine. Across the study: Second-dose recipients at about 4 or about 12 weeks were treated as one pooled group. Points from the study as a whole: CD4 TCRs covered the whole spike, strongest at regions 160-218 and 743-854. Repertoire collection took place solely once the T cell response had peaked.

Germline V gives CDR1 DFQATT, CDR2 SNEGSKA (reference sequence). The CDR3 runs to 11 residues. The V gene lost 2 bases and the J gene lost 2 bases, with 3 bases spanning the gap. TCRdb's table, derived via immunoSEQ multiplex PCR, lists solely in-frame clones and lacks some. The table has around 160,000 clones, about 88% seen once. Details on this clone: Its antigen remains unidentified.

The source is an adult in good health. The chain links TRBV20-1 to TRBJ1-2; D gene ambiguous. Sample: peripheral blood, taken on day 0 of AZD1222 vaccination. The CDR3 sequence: CSARSNYGYTF. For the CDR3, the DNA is TGCAGTGCTAGATCCAACTATGGCTACACCTTC.